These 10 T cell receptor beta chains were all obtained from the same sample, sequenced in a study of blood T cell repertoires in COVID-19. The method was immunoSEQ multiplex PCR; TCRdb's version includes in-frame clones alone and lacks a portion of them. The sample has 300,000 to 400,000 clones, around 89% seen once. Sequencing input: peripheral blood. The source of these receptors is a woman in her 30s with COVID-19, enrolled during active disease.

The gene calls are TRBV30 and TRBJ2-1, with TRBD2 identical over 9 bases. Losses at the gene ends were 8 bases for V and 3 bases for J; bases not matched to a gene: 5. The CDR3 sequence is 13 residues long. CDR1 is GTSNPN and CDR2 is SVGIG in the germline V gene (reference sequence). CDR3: CAQAGGDYNEQFF. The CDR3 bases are TGTGCCCAGGCGGGAGGGGACTACAATGAGCAGTTCTTC.

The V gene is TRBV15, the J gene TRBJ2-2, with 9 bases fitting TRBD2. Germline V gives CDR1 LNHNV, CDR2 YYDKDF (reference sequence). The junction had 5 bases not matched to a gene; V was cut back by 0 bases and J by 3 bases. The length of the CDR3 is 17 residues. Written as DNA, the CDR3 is TGTGCCACCAGCAGAGATAGTGCGGGAGGGTACACCGGGGAGCTGTTTTTT. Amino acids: CATSRDSAGGYTGELFF.

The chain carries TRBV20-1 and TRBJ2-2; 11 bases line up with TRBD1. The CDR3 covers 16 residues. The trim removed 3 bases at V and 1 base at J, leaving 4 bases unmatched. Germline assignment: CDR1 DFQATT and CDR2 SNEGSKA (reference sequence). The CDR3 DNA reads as TGCAGTGCTAGTCCCGGGACAGGGGGGAACACCGGGGAGCTGTTTTTT. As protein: CSASPGTGGNTGELFF.

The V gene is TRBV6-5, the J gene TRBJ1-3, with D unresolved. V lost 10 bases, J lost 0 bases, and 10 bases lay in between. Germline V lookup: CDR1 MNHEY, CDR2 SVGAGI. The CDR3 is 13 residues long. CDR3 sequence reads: CATRIFSGNTIYF. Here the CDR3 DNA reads TGTGCCACCCGTATCTTCTCTGGAAACACCATATATTTT.

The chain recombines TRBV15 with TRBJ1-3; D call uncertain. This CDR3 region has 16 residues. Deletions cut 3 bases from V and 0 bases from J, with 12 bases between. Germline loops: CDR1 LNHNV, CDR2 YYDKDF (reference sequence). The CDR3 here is CATSSRLGSSGNTIYF. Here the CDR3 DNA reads TGTGCCACCAGCAGTCGCCTGGGGAGCTCTGGAAACACCATATATTTT.

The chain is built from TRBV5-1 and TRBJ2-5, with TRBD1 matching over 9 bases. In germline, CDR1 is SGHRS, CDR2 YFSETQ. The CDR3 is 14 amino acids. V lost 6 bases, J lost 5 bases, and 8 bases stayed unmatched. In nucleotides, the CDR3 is TGCGCCAGCACCTACCGGGACAGGGTCGAGACCCAGTACTTC. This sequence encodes CASTYRDRVETQYF.

The CDR3 sequence is CASSFSTGSNYGYTF. As DNA, the CDR3 is TGTGCCAGCAGCTTCTCCACAGGGTCTAACTATGGCTACACCTTC. The chain uses TRBV13 and TRBJ1-2, with D perhaps matching TRBD1 (6 bases). Trimming shortened V by 3 bases and J by 0 bases, and 11 bases separated the two germline ends. The CDR3 has 15 residues. Germline V lookup: CDR1 PRHDT, CDR2 FYEKMQ (reference sequence).

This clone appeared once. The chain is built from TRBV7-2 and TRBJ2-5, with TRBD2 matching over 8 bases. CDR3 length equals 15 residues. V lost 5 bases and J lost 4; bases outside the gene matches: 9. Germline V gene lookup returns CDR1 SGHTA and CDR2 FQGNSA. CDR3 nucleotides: TGTGCCAGCAGCGGGCGGCGGGGGGTAACAGAGACCCAGTACTTC. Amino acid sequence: CASSGRRGVTETQYF. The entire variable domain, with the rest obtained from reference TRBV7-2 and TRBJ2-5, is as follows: GAGVSQSPSNKVTEKGKDVELRCDPISGHTALYWYRQSLGQGLEFLIYFQGNSAPDKSGLPSDRFSAERTGGSVSTLTIQRTQQEDSAVYLCASSGRRGVTETQYFGPGTRLLVL.

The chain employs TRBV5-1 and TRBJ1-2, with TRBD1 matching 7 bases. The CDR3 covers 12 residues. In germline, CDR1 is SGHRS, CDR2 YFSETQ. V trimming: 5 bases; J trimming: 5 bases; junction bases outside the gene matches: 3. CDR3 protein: CASRGQEYGYTF. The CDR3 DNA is TGCGCCAGCAGAGGACAGGAATATGGCTACACCTTC.

CDR3 nucleotides: TGTGCCAGCAGCTTGGAAGGTCGACTAGCGGGACGCAATGAGCAGTTCTTC. Amino acid sequence: CASSLEGRLAGRNEQFF. The chain is built from TRBV5-6 and TRBJ2-1; 11 nucleotides line up with TRBD2. This CDR3 is 17 amino acids long. The ends lost 0 bases at V and 6 bases at J; junction bases unmatched: 8. Germline V gives CDR1 SGHDT, CDR2 YYEEEE.